In this sample, the clone carrying this T cell receptor (beta chain) turned up many times. Its antigen remains unknown. The sample originates from a study of early T cells in non-severe SARS-CoV-2 infection. For the study at large: It was bulk RNA from unsorted whole blood that was sequenced, and the chains were unpaired.

Study conclusions and caveats: Matches to VDJdb favored anti-spike CD8 responses and missed private and CD4 specificities.

The CDR3 sequence is 16 residues long. Individual cDNA molecules were tagged with unique molecular identifiers, the study reported. TCRdb recomputed calls from the 5' RACE reads with MiXCR, one row per CDR3 protein. In the table there are more than 50,000 distinct CDR3 sequences, 5.6% of which are singletons. V gene TRBV3-2 combines with J gene TRBJ2-7. TRBV3-2 is given as a pseudogene. Sequenced input: whole blood. This receptor was identified in an adult who was a healthcare worker with PCR-confirmed SARS-CoV-2 infection or an uninfected control (not recorded which). The CDR3 here is CASSQDRRVNSYEQYF. The CDR3 region has the DNA TGTGCCAGCAGCCAAGACCGTCGGGTTAACTCCTACGAGCAGTACTTC.